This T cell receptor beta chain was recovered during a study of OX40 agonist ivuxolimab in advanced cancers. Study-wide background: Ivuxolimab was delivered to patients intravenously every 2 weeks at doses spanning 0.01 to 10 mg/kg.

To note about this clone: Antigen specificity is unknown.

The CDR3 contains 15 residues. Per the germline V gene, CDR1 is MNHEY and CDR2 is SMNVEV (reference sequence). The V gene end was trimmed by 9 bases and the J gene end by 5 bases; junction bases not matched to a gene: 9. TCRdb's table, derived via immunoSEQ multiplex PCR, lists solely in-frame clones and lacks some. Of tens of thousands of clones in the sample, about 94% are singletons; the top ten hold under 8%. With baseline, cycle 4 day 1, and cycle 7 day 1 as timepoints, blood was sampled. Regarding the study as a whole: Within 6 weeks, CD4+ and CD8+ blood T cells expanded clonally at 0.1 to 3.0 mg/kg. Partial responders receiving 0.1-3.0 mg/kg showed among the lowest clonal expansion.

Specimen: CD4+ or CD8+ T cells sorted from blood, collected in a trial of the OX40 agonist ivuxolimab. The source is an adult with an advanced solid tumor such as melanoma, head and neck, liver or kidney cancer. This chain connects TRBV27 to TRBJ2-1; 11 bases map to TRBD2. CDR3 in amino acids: CASSSGTSGNNEQFF. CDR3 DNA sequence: TGTGCCAGTTCCTCCGGGACTAGCGGAAACAATGAGCAGTTCTTC.